These 20 T cell receptor beta chains came from one sample sequenced in a study of T cell repertoires in aging, cancer and after chemotherapy. Multiplex touch-down PCR with TRB-A/B primers amplified rearranged V-D-J TRB sequences. MiXCR was run by TCRdb on the multiplex PCR reads, yielding one entry per CDR3 protein. This table has about 4,800 distinct CDR3 sequences, roughly 24% appearing once. TCR beta rearrangements were amplified from peripheral blood genomic DNA. The sequenced sample was blood. The receptors come from a human donor with a blood cancer.

The rearrangement links TRBV5-4 to TRBJ1-3; D call uncertain. Looked up from germline, CDR1 is SGHNT and CDR2 is YYREEE (reference sequence). The ends were cut back, 2 bases at V and 4 bases at J, with 10 bases in the middle. This CDR3 is 14 amino acids long. The CDR3 loop is CASSFLNSGNTIYF. CDR3 DNA sequence: TGTGCCAGCAGCTTCTTAAACTCCGGAAACACCATATATTTT.

By sample fraction, this clonotype is medium-sized. This chain joins TRBV6-1 and TRBJ2-1; 7 nucleotides line up with TRBD2. The V gene end was trimmed by 0 bases and the J gene end by 7 bases; junction bases not matched to a gene: 3. CDR1 and CDR2 from the germline V gene are MNHNS and SASEGT. There are 14 residues in the CDR3. The CDR3 is CASSEAVRGNEQFF. The CDR3 DNA is TGTGCCAGCAGTGAAGCGGTGCGGGGGAATGAGCAGTTCTTC.

This clonotype has more than one count but fewer than ten. The rearrangement links TRBV18 to TRBJ2-7; tentative D call: TRBD1 (5 bases). This CDR3 comprises 14 residues. V was trimmed by 0 bases and J by 9 bases, leaving 15 bases between them. Germline V gene data show CDR1 as KGHSH and CDR2 as LQKENI. The CDR3 loop reads CASSPPWVGAGQYF. The CDR3, as DNA: TGTGCCAGCTCACCACCTTGGGTTGGGGCAGGGCAGTACTTC.

The V call is TRBV6-5, the J call TRBJ1-5, with a possible D match to TRBD1 (5 bases). CDR3 size: 15 residues. The germline CDR1 and CDR2 sequences are MNHEY and SVGAGI. V lost 5 bases and J 4 bases, leaving 15 bases between the germline ends. The CDR3 protein is CASSPARWGNQPQHF. The DNA of the CDR3 is TGTGCCAGCAGTCCCGCCAGGTGGGGGAATCAGCCCCAGCATTTT.

J is TRBJ2-7 and V is TRBV7-9; D tentatively fits TRBD1 or TRBD2 (5 bases each). The V end was cut by 3 bases, the J end by 0 bases, with 9 bases between. CDR3 length: 14 amino acids. Per the germline V gene, CDR1 is SEHNR and CDR2 is FQNEAQ (reference sequence). The CDR3 DNA reads as TGTGCCAGCAGCTTGGGACGTAGCTCCTACGAGCAGTACTTC. Protein: CASSLGRSSYEQYF. The variable domain in full, completed from reference TRBV7-9 and TRBJ2-7, reads DTGVSQNPRHKITKRGQNVTFRCDPISEHNRLYWYRQTLGQGPEFLTYFQNEAQLEKSRLLSDRFSAERPKGSFSTLEIQRTEQGDSAMYLCASSLGRSSYEQYFGPGTRLTVT.

V gene TRBV5-4 combines with J gene TRBJ2-3, with 10 nucleotides matching TRBD2. Germline V lookup: CDR1 SGHNT, CDR2 YYREEE (reference sequence). This CDR3 has 16 residues. J was trimmed by 4 bases and V by 0 bases; bases with no gene match: 5. The CDR3, as DNA: TGTGCCAGCAGCTTGGGGAAGCGGGGGGGCGCAGATACGCAGTATTTT. This gives the protein CASSLGKRGGADTQYF.

This clonotype was detected once. One base away lies a much larger clone, so this may be a sequencing read error. Because it lacks the conserved phenylalanine or tryptophan at the end, this CDR3 is likely a read error. This chain connects TRBV12-3 or TRBV12-4 to TRBJ1-2; 8 bases are shared with TRBD1. This CDR3 contains 14 residues. V lost 7 bases, J lost 3 bases, and 7 bases stayed unmatched. The CDR3 coding sequence is TGTGCCAGCAAACTACAGGGGGTCCACTATGGCTACACCTAC. Amino acid sequence: CASKLQGVHYGYTY.

By share of the sample, this clonotype is medium-sized. This chain links TRBV29-1 with TRBJ2-2; 7 bases agree with TRBD2. This CDR3 spans 12 amino acids. Per germline, CDR1 SQVTM and CDR2 ANQGSEA. Trimming cost V 7 bases and J 4 bases; bases outside gene matches: 3. The CDR3 sequence is CSERGSTGELFF. As DNA, the CDR3 is TGCAGCGAGCGGGGTAGCACCGGGGAGCTGTTTTTT.

This clonotype was seen a few times. V gene TRBV27 combines with J gene TRBJ1-2, with a tentative D call TRBD1 (5 bases). Per the germline V gene, CDR1 is MNHEY and CDR2 is SMNVEV (reference sequence). The V end lost 0 bases, the J end lost 4 bases, and 30 bases lay between the germline ends. The CDR3 is made up of 21 amino acids. DNA for the CDR3: TGTGCCAGCAGTTTATCAGTCCGCCGACTAACACGGGGACGGAGCCTCTATGGCTACACCTTC. Protein: CASSLSVRRLTRGRSLYGYTF.

This clonotype was detected a few times. The chain links TRBV19 to TRBJ2-5; D is perhaps TRBD2 (6 bases). V lost 1 base, J lost 3 bases, and 15 bases lay in between. Germline loops: CDR1 LNHDA, CDR2 SQIVND (reference sequence). CDR3 length: 16 amino acids. The CDR3 sequence: CASSIGFRTTKETQYF. DNA for the CDR3: TGTGCCAGTAGTATAGGATTTAGGACTACAAAAGAGACCCAGTACTTC.

The genes are TRBV24-1 and TRBJ2-3, with 11 bases identical to TRBD1. Germline loops: CDR1 KGHDR, CDR2 SFDVKD. The CDR3 is 15 residues long. V gave up 4 bases and J gave up 4 bases; unmatched junction bases: 3. DNA for the CDR3: TGTGCCACCAGTGAGGGACAGGGGGGGGCAGATACGCAGTATTTT. This encodes CATSEGQGGADTQYF.

The rearrangement uses TRBV12-3 or TRBV12-4 and TRBJ2-5; 8 nucleotides agree with TRBD2. The V and J ends lost 4 bases and 5 bases, in that order; junction bases with no gene match: 9. CDR3 size: 15 residues. The DNA for the CDR3 is TGTGCCAGCAGTTCTACACGGGAGGGCCGGGAGACCCAGTACTTC. It yields the protein CASSSTREGRETQYF.

The rearrangement uses TRBV30 and TRBJ1-2, with unresolved D. This CDR3 region has 13 residues. Trimming took off 1 base at V and 4 bases at J, with 10 bases between the two ends. The V gene's germline CDR1 is GTSNPN and CDR2 SVGIG (reference sequence). In nucleotides, the CDR3 is TGTGCCTGGAGTGGTTGGGGATTCTATGGCTACACCTTC. Translating gives CAWSGWGFYGYTF.

This clonotype is termed medium-sized. The V gene is TRBV30, the J gene TRBJ2-2; weak D call: TRBD2 (5 bases). Per the germline V gene, CDR1 is GTSNPN and CDR2 is SVGIG (reference sequence). The CDR3 length is 13 residues. V gave up 2 bases and J gave up 4 bases, with 8 bases separating them. The CDR3 DNA reads as TGTGCCTGGAGTTTAGGGAGCACCGGGGAGCTGTTTTTT. Its translation is CAWSLGSTGELFF.

The rearrangement joins TRBV29-1 to TRBJ2-7, with D unclear. The V and J ends lost 4 bases and 6 bases respectively, with 19 bases between them. The V gene's germline CDR1 is SQVTM and CDR2 ANQGSEA. The CDR3 has 14 amino acids. In DNA form, the CDR3 reads TGCAGCGTTGGGGGAACCGAGACCTCTCGCGAGCAGTACTTC. This sequence encodes CSVGGTETSREQYF.

This chain joins TRBV30 and TRBJ1-6; TRBD1 matches 8 bases. The CDR3 extends over 16 amino acids. Germline values: CDR1 GTSNPN, CDR2 SVGIG (reference sequence). The ends lost 2 bases at V and 10 bases at J; junction bases unmatched: 13. The CDR3 nucleotides read TGTGCCTGGAGTCCGTCTCGCAGGGGGCGCCGGTCACCCCTCCACTTT. This gives the protein CAWSPSRRGRRSPLHF.

This clonotype was found a few times. This chain joins TRBV30 and TRBJ2-5, with D hard to call. The germline V gene encodes CDR1 GTSNPN and CDR2 SVGIG (reference sequence). There are 12 residues in the CDR3. V lost 2 bases to trimming and J lost 5 bases, with 9 bases between them. The CDR3 sequence is CAWSSERETQYF. The CDR3 bases are TGTGCCTGGAGTTCGGAGAGGGAGACCCAGTACTTC.

This clonotype was counted only a few times. Its ends do not fully match the called genes, so a read error is possible. V is TRBV5-6 and J is TRBJ2-7; 10 bases line up with TRBD1. CDR1 and CDR2 (germline): SGHDT, YYEEEE. This CDR3 has 14 residues. The CDR3 here is CASSPWTGGYEQYF. CDR3 nucleotide sequence: TGCGCCAGCAGCCCTTGGACAGGGGGATACGAGCAGTACTTC.

By sample fraction, this clonotype is medium-sized. The V call is TRBV27, the J call TRBJ2-2; TRBD2 might be the D (5 bases). V lost 3 bases to trimming and J lost 4 bases, with 12 bases between them. The CDR3 covers 15 residues. The germline V gene encodes CDR1 MNHEY and CDR2 SMNVEV (reference sequence). As DNA, the CDR3 is TGTGCCAGCAGTTTTTGGCGGGCGGGCACCGGGGAGCTGTTTTTT. Translation gives CASSFWRAGTGELFF.

The J gene is TRBJ1-3, the V gene TRBV6-5; D remains unclear. V lost 6 bases and J lost 0, with 12 bases in between. The CDR3 spans 15 residues. Germline V gene data show CDR1 as MNHEY and CDR2 as SVGAGI. In DNA form, the CDR3 reads TGTGCCAGCAGCGGCGCGGGGTACTCTGGAAACACCATATATTTT. Translation gives CASSGAGYSGNTIYF.